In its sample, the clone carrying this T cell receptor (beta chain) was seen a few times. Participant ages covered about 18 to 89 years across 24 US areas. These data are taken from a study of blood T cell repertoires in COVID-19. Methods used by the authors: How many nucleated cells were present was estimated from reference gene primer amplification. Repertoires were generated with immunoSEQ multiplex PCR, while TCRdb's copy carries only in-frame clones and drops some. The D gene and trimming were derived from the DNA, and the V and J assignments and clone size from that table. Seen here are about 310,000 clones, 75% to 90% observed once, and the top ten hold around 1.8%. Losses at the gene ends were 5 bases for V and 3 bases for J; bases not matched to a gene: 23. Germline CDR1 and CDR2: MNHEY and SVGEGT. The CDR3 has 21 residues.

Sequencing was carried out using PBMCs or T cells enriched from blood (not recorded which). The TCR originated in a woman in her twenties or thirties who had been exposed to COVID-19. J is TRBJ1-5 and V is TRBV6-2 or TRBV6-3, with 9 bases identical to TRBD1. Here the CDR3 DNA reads TGTGCCAGCAGTCCGAAACTGGGACAGGGAATTTTCGGAGCCCACAATCAGCCCCAGCATTTT. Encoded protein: CASSPKLGQGIFGAHNQPQHF.